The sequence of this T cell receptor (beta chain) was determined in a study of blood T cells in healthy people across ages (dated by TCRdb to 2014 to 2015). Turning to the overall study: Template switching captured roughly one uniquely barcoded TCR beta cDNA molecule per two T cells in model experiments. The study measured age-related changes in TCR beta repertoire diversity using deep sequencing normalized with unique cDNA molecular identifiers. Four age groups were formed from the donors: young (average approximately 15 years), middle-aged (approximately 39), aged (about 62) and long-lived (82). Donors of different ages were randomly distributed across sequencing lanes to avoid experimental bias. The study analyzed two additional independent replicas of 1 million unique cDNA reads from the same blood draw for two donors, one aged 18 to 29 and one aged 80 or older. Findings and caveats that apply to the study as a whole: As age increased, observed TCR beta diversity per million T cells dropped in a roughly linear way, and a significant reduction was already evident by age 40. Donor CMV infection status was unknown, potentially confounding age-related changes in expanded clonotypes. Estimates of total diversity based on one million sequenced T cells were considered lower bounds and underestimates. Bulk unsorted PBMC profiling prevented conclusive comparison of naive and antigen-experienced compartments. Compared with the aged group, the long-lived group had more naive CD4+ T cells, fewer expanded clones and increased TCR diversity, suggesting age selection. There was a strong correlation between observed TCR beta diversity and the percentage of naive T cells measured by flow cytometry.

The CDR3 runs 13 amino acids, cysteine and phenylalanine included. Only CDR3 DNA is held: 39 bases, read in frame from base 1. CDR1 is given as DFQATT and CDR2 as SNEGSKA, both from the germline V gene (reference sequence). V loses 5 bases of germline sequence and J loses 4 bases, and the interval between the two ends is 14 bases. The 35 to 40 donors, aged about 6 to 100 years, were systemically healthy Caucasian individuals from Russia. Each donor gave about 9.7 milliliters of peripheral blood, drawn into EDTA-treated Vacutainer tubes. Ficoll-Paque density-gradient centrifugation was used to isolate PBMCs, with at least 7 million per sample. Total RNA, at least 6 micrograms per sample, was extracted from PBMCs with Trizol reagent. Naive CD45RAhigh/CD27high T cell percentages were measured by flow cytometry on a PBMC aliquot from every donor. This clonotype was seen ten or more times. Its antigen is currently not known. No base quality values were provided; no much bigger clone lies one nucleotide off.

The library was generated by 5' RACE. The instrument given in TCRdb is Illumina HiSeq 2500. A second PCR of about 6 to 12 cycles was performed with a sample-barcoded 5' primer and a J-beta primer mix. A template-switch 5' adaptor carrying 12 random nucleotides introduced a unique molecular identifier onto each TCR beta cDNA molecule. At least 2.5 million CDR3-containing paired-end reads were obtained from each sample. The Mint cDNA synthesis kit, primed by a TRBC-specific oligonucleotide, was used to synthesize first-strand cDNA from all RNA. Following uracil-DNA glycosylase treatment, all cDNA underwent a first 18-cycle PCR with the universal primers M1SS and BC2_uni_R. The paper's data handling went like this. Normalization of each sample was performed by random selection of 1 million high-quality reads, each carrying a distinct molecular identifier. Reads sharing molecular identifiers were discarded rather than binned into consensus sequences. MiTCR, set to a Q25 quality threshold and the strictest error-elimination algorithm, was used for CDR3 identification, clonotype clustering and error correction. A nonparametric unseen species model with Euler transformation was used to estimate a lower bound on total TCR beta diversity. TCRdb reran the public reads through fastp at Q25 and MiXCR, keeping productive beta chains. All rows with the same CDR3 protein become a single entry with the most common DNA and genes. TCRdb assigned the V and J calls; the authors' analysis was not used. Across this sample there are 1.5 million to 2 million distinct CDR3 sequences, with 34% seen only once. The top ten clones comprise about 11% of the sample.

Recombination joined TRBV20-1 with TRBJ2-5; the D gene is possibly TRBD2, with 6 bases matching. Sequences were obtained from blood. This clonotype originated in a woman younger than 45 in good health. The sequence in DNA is TGCAGTGCTGGCCTCGGGAGTAGAGAGACCCAGTACTTC. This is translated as CSAGLGSRETQYF.